Listed below are T cell receptor beta chains from one sample, sequenced in a study of T cells after yellow fever vaccination. TCRdb re-derived calls from the 5' RACE reads in MiXCR, one entry per CDR3 protein. The repertoire holds about 320,000 distinct CDR3 sequences, with around 4.5% as singletons. The sequenced sample was PBMCs, obtained 15 days after the yellow fever booster vaccination. The receptors were gathered from a man aged 18 to 35 who received the YFV17D yellow fever vaccine. The CDR3 runs from the conserved cysteine through the conserved F or W. Size is omitted from some rows. Given values are once, few, many or a class for expanded clones.

abundance	v_gene	j_gene	CDR3aa
many	TRBV13	TRBJ1-6	CASSFATGAGSPLHF
NA	TRBV6-2/TRBV6-3	TRBJ2-6	CAISTETGANVLTF
many	TRBV11-2	TRBJ2-3	CASSPLAGGSTDTQYF
NA	TRBV5-1	TRBJ2-3	CASSRGLAGGFTDTQYF
NA	TRBV19	TRBJ1-2	CASRKQGSGSYGYTF
many	TRBV6-5	TRBJ2-6	CASSGRPGANVLTF
NA	TRBV6-5	TRBJ2-5	CASSLRGGVETQYF
NA	TRBV11-2	TRBJ2-1	CASSLSGLAGINEQFF
many	TRBV4-1	TRBJ1-1	CASSHPPQGSTEAFF
many	TRBV10-3	TRBJ2-5	CAISEASGGEETQYF
few	TRBV7-2	TRBJ2-5	CASSALPGTVTETQYF
few	TRBV19	TRBJ1-6	CASRPLRLSYNSPLHF
NA	TRBV11-3	TRBJ2-1	CASSLSGGIEQFF
few	TRBV9	TRBJ2-1	CASSVVGLPYNEQFF
few	TRBV15	TRBJ1-2	CATSRDLGTIANYGYTF
many	TRBV6-5	TRBJ2-3	CASSYGGLFSTDTQYF
few	TRBV7-2	TRBJ1-5	CASSLPRGLTGAGQPQHF
NA	TRBV24-1	TRBJ1-1	CATSDPKTGDTEAFF
NA	TRBV5-1	TRBJ1-5	CASSLNGINQPQHF
few	TRBV5-1	TRBJ2-3	CASSLPGQGTDTQYF
few	TRBV5-1	TRBJ1-5	CASSSAPAGGNQPQHF
many	TRBV6-2/TRBV6-3	TRBJ1-2	CASSYSPGQGMASHGYTF
many	TRBV7-9	TRBJ2-7	CASSLRDRGPYEQYF
NA	TRBV29-1	TRBJ2-3	CSGETSGGVGPDTQYF
few	TRBV7-9	TRBJ1-3	CASSAGTGVTGNTIYF
many	TRBV7-2	TRBJ2-5	CASSHPAGARETQYF
few	TRBV3-1	TRBJ2-6	CASSQDPGSGANVLTF
NA	TRBV4-3	TRBJ2-3	CASSRDGRTDTQYF
few	TRBV18	TRBJ2-3	CASSPGNRIGDTQYF
few	TRBV7-9	TRBJ2-3	CASSLVDRADTQYF
few	TRBV7-9	TRBJ2-1	CASSLMQGDNEQFF
many	TRBV4-1	TRBJ2-3	CASSQRTATTDTQYF
NA	TRBV5-1	TRBJ2-3	CASSFSGGDDTQYF
few	TRBV12-3/TRBV12-4	TRBJ2-1	CASTPGGYEQFF
many	TRBV24-1	TRBJ2-5	CATSDHPATGRDQETQYF
few	TRBV12-3/TRBV12-4	TRBJ2-6	CASSFDQGSSGANVLTF